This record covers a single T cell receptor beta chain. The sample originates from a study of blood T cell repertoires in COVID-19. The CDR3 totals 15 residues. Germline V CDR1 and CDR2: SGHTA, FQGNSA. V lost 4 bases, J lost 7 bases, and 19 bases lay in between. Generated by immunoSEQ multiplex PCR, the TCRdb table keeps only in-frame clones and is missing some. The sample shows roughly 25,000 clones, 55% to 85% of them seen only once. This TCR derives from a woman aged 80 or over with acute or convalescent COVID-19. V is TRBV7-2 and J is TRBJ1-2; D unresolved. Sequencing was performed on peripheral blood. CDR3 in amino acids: CASSSFRGEGGGYTF. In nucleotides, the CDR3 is TGTGCCAGCAGCTCTTTTCGCGGGGAGGGAGGTGGCTACACCTTC.